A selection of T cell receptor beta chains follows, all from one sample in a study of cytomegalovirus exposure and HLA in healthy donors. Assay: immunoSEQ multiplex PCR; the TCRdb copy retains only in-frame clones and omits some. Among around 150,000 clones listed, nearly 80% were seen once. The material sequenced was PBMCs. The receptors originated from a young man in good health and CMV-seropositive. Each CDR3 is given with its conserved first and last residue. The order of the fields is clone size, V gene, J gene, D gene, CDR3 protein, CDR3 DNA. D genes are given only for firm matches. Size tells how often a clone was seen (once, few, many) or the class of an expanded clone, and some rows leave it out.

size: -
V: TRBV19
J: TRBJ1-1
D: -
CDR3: CASSLPWTGTEAFF
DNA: TGTGCCAGTAGCCTTCCCTGGACGGGGACTGAAGCTTTCTTT

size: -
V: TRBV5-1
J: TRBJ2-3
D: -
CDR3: CASSLTGYTDTQYF
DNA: TGCGCCAGCAGCTTGACGGGGTACACAGATACGCAGTATTTT

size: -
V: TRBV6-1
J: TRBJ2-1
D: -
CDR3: CASSVPGYNEQFF
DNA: TGTGCCAGCAGTGTCCCGGGGTACAATGAGCAGTTCTTC

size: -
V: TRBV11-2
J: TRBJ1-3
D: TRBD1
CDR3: CASTPPGQGGNTIYF
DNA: TGTGCCAGCACTCCTCCGGGACAGGGAGGTAACACCATATATTTT

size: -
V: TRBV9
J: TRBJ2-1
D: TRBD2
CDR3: CASSVDGAAGLAGVYGNRQQFF
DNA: TGTGCCAGCAGCGTGGATGGGGCAGCGGGACTAGCGGGAGTTTACGGAAATCGTCAGCAGTTCTTC

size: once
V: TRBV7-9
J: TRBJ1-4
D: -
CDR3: CASPSGGDNEKLFF
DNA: TGTGCTAGTCCGTCTGGGGGCGATAATGAAAAACTGTTTTTT

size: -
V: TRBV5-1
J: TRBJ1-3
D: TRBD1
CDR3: CASSSTGLSGNTIYF
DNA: TGCGCCAGCAGCTCGACAGGGCTCTCTGGAAACACCATATATTTT

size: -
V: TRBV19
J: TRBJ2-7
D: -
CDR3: CASSYSPAQRGNEQYF
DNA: TGTGCCAGTAGTTACTCTCCCGCTCAACGGGGGAACGAGCAGTACTTC

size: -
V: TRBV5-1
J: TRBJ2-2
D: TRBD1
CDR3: CASSLSIQGAHTGELFF
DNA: TGCGCCAGCAGCTTGTCGATCCAGGGGGCCCACACCGGGGAGCTGTTTTTT

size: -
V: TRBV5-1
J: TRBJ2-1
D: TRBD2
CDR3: CASSLVREDDEQFF
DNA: TGCGCCAGCAGCTTGGTTCGGGAGGACGATGAGCAGTTCTTC

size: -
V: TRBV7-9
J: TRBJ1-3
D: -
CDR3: CASSRVNYGNTIYF
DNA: TGTGCCAGCAGTAGAGTGAATTATGGAAACACCATATATTTT

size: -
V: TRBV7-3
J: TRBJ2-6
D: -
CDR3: CASSLSSGANVLTF
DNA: TGTGCCAGCAGCCTTAGCTCTGGGGCCAACGTCCTGACTTTC

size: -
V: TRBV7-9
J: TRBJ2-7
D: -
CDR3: CASSTPDRRPYEQYF
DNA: TGTGCCAGCAGCACCCCAGACAGGAGACCCTACGAGCAGTACTTC

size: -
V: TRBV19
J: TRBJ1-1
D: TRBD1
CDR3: CASNFRTGMAFF
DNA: TGTGCCAGTAATTTTCGGACAGGAATGGCTTTCTTT

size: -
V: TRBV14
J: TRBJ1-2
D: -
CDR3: CASSQVHRGDYGYTF
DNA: TGTGCCAGCAGCCAAGTACACCGGGGGGACTATGGCTACACCTTC

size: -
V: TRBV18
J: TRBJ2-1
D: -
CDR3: CASSPPRRVGQFF
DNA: TGTGCCAGCTCACCACCGAGGAGGGTTGGGCAGTTCTTC

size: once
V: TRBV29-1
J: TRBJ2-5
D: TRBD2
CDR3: CSVEDGLAGTQYF
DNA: TGCAGCGTTGAAGATGGACTAGCGGGGACCCAGTACTTC

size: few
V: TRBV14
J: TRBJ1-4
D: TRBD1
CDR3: CASSQSAHRGRNEKLFF
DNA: TGTGCCAGCAGCCAGTCCGCCCACAGGGGCAGGAATGAAAAACTGTTTTTT

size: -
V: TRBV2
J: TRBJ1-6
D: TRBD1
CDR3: CASSAQGLNNSPLHF
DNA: TGTGCCAGCAGTGCACAGGGGCTTAATAATTCACCCCTCCACTTT

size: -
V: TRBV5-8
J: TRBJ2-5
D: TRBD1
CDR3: CASSYTGDQETQYF
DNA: TGTGCCAGCAGCTATACAGGGGACCAAGAGACCCAGTACTTC

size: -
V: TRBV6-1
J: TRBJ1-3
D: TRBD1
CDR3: CASDRDSGNTIYF
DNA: TGTGCCAGCGACAGGGACTCTGGAAACACCATATATTTT

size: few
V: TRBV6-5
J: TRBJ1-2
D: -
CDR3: CASSYSQGYGYTF
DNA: TGTGCCAGCAGTTACTCACAGGGCTATGGCTACACCTTC

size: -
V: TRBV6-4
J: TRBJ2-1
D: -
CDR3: CASSGPGGAEQFF
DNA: TGTGCCAGCAGTGGCCCGGGGGGCGCTGAGCAGTTCTTC

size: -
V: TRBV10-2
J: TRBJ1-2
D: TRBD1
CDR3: CASSDWDRGIYGYTF
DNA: TGCGCCAGCAGTGATTGGGACAGGGGGATATATGGCTACACCTTC

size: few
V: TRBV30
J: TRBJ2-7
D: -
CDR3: CAWGTQSYEQYF
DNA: TGTGCCTGGGGCACCCAATCCTACGAGCAGTACTTC

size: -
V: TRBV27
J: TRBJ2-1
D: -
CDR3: CASSSLLGSSYNEQFF
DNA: TGTGCCAGCAGTTCTCTTCTAGGAAGCTCCTACAATGAGCAGTTCTTC

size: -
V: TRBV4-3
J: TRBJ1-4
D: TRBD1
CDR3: CASSRSPGQGMYVVF
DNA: TGCGCCAGCAGCCGATCGCCGGGACAGGGGATGTACGTTGTCTTT

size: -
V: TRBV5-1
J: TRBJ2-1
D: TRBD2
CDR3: CASSFGTISSNEQFF
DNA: TGCGCCAGCAGCTTTGGGACTATTTCCTCCAATGAGCAGTTCTTC

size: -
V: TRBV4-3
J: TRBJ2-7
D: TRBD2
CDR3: CASSQGAGDEQYF
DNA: TGCGCCAGCAGCCAAGGCGCGGGGGACGAGCAGTACTTC

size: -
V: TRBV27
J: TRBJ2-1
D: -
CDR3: CASSLSKDTLRNEQFF
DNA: TGTGCCAGCAGTTTATCGAAGGACACCCTCCGGAATGAGCAGTTCTTC

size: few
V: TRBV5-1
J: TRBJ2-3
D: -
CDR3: CASGASGTDTQYF
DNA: TGCGCCAGTGGGGCTAGCGGCACAGATACGCAGTATTTT

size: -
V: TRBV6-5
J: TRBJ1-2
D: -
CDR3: CASSPWERDGYTF
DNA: TGTGCCAGCAGTCCGTGGGAGAGGGATGGCTACACCTTC

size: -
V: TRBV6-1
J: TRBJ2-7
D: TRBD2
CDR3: CASIALAGIYEQYF
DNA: TGTGCCAGCATAGCGCTAGCGGGAATATACGAGCAGTACTTC

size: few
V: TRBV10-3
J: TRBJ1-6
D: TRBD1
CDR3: CAVGQGASPLHF
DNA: TGTGCCGTGGGACAGGGGGCTTCACCCCTCCACTTT

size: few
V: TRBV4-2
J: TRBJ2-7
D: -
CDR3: CASSQGGLKNEQYF
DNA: TGTGCCAGCAGCCAAGGAGGGCTGAAAAACGAGCAGTACTTC

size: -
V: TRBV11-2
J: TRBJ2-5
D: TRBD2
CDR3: CASSAGTSGVVETQYF
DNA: TGTGCCAGCAGCGCAGGGACTAGCGGTGTGGTAGAGACCCAGTACTTC

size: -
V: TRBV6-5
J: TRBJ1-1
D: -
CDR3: CASSYTQGFSEAFF
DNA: TGTGCCAGCAGTTATACTCAGGGGTTTTCTGAAGCTTTCTTT

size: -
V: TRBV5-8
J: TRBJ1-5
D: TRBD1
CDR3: CASSIGQASNQPQHF
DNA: TGTGCCAGCAGCATAGGACAGGCTAGCAATCAGCCCCAGCATTTT

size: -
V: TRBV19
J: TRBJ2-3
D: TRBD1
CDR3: CASRHGQGFSTDTQYF
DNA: TGTGCCAGTAGGCACGGACAGGGTTTTAGCACAGATACGCAGTATTTT

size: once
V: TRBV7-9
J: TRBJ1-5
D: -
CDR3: CASSPSNQPQHF
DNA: TGTGCCAGCAGCCCTAGTAATCAGCCCCAGCATTTT

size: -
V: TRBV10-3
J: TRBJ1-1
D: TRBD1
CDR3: CAISRDRGTEAFF
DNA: TGTGCCATCAGCCGGGACAGGGGCACTGAAGCTTTCTTT

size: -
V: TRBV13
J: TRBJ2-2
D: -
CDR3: CASLIGSTGELFF
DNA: TGTGCCAGCCTTATCGGGTCCACCGGGGAGCTGTTTTTT

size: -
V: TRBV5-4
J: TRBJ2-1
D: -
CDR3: CASSLGGGGSRNEQFF
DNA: TGTGCCAGCAGCTTGGGGGGAGGAGGGAGTAGGAATGAGCAGTTCTTC

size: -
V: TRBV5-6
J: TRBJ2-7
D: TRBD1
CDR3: CASSLLPGQGTYEQYF
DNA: TGTGCCAGCAGCTTACTACCGGGACAGGGTACTTACGAGCAGTACTTC

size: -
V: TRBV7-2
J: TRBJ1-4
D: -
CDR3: CASSPHITLPTNEKLFF
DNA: TGTGCCAGCAGCCCACATATTACCTTGCCAACTAATGAAAAACTGTTTTTT

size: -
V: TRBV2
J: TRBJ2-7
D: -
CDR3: CASRWTDGSYEQYF
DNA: TGTGCCAGCAGATGGACAGATGGCTCCTACGAGCAGTACTTC

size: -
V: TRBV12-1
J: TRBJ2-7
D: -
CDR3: CASSSLPGRGEQYF
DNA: TGTGCCAGCAGCTCCCTCCCCGGGCGGGGCGAGCAGTACTTC

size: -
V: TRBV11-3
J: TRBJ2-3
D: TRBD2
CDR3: CASSTNSGGGTDTQYF
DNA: TGTGCCAGCAGCACCAATTCGGGGGGGGGCACAGATACGCAGTATTTT